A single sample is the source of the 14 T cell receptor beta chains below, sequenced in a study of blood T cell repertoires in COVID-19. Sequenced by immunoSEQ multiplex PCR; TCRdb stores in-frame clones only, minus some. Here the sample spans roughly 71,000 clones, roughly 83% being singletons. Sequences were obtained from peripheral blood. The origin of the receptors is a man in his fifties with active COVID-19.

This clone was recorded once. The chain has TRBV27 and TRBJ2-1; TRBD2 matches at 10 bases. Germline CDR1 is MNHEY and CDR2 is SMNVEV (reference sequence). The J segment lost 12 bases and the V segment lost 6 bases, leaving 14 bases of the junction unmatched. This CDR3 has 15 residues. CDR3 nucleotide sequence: TGTGCCAGCAGCTCCTTAGGACTAGCGGAGTCGGGGCAGTTCTTC. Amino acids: CASSSLGLAESGQFF.

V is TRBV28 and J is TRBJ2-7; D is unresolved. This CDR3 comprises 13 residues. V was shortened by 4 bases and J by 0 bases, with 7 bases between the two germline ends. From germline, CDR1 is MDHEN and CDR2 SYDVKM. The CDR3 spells CASSSENSYEQYF. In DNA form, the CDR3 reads TGTGCCAGCAGTTCCGAGAACTCCTACGAGCAGTACTTC. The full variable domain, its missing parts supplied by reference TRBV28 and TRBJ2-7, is DVKVTQSSRYLVKRTGEKVFLECVQDMDHENMFWYRQDPGLGLRLIYFSYDVKMKEKGDIPEGYSVSREKKERFSLILESASTNQTSMYLCASSSENSYEQYFGPGTRLTVT.

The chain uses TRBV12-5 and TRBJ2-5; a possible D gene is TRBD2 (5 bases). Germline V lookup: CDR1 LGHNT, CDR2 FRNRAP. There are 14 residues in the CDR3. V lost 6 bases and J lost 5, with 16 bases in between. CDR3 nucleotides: TGTGCTAGTGGCGTGGGGAGCTCCGGCGAGACCCAGTACTTC. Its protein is CASGVGSSGETQYF.

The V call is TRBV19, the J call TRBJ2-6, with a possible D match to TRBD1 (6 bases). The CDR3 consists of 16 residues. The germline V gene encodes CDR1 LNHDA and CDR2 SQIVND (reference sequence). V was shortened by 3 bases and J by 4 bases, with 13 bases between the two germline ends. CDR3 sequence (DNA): TGTGCCAGTAGTATTAGCCAGGGGCGGGGGGCCAACGTCCTGACTTTC. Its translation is CASSISQGRGANVLTF.

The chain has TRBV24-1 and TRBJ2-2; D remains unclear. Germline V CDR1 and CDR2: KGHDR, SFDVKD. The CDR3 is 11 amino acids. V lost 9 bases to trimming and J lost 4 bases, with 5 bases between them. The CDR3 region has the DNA TGTGCCACCTCCGGCACCGGGGAGCTGTTTTTT. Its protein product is CATSGTGELFF.

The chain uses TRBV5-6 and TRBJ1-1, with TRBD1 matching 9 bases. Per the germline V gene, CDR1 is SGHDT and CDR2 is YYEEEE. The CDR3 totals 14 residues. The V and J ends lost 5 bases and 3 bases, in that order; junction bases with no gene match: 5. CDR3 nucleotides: TGTGCCAGCAGTTGGGGACAGGGCGACACTGAAGCTTTCTTT. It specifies CASSWGQGDTEAFF. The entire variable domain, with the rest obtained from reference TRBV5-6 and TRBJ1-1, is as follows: DAGVTQSPTHLIKTRGQQVTLRCSPKSGHDTVSWYQQALGQGPQFIFQYYEEEERQRGNFPDRFSGHQFPNYSSELNVNALLLGDSALYLCASSWGQGDTEAFFGQGTRLTVV.

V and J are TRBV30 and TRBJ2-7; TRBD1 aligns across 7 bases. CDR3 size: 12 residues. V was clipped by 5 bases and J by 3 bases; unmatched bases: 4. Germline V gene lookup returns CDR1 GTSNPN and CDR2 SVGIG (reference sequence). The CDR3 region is CAWGDSGYEQYF. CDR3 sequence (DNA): TGTGCCTGGGGGGACAGTGGCTACGAGCAGTACTTC.

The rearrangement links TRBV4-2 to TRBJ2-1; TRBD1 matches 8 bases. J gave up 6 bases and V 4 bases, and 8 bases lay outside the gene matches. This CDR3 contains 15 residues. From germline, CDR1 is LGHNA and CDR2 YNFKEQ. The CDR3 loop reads CASSPTETGGNEQFF. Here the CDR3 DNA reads TGTGCCAGCAGCCCGACGGAAACAGGGGGCAATGAGCAGTTCTTC.

This CDR3 reads CASSLSLAGHGYTF. CDR3 bases: TGTGCCAGCAGCCTTAGTTTGGCGGGACATGGCTACACCTTC. The rearrangement links TRBV6-2 or TRBV6-3 to TRBJ1-2, with D possibly matching TRBD1 (5 bases). The CDR3 is 14 amino acids. Germline assignment: CDR1 MNHEY and CDR2 SVGEGT. The germline V and J ends were trimmed by 6 bases and 6 bases, with 17 bases remaining between them.

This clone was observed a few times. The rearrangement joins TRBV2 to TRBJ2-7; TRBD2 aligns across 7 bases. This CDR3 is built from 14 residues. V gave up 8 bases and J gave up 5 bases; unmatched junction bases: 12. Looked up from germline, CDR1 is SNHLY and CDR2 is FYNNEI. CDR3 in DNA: TGTGCCAGCGACGAGGACGGGAGGATCAACGAGCAGTACTTC. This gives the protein CASDEDGRINEQYF.

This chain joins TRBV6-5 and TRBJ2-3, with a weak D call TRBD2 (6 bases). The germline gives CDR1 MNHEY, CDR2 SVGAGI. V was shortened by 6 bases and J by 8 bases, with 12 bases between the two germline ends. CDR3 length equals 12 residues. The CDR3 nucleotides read TGTGCCAGCAGGGGGGGTCTACGTACGCAGTATTTT. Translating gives CASRGGLRTQYF.

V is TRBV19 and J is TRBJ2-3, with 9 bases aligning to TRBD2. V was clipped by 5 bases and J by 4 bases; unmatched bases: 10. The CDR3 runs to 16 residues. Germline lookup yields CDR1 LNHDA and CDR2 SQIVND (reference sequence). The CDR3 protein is CASSSLLRGGPDTQYF. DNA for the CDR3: TGTGCCAGTAGTTCCCTTTTGCGGGGGGGCCCAGATACGCAGTATTTT.

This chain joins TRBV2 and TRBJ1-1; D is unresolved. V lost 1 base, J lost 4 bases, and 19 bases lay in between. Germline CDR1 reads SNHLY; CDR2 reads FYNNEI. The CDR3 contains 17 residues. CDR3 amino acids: CASSEVTPRGSITEAFF. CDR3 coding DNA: TGTGCCAGCAGTGAAGTCACCCCACGGGGAAGTATCACTGAAGCTTTCTTT. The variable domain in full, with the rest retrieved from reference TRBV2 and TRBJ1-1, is EPEVTQTPSHQVTQMGQEVILRCVPISNHLYFYWYRQILGQKVEFLVSFYNNEISEKSEIFDDQFSVERPDGSNFTLKIRSTKLEDSAMYFCASSEVTPRGSITEAFFGQGTRLTVV.

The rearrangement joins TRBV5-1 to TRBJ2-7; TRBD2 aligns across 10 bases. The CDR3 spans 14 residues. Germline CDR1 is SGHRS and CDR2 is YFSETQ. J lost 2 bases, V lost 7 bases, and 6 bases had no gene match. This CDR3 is CASYPLAGAYEQYF. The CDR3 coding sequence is TGCGCCAGCTACCCCCTAGCGGGAGCCTACGAGCAGTACTTC.